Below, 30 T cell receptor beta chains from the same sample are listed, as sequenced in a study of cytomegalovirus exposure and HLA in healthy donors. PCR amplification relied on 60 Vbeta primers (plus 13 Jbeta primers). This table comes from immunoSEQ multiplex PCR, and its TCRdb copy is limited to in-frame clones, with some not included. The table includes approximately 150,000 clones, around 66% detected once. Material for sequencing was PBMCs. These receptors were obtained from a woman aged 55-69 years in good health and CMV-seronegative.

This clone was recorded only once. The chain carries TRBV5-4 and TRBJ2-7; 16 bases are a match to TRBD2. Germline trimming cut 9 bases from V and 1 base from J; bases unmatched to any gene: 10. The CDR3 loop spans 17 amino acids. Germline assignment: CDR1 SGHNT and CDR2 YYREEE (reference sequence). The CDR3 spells CAMKAGLAGGGSYEQYF. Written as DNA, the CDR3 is TGTGCCATGAAAGCGGGACTAGCGGGAGGGGGTTCCTACGAGCAGTACTTC.

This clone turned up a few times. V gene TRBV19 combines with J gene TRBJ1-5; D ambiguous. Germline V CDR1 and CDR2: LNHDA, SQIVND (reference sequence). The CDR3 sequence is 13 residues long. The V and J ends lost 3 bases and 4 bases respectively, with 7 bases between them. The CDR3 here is CASSIVRNQPQHF. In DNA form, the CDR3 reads TGTGCCAGTAGTATTGTGAGGAATCAGCCCCAGCATTTT.

CDR3 region: CASSLGTGPFSDEQYF. As DNA, the CDR3 is TGCGCCAGCAGCCTTGGGACAGGGCCTTTTAGCGACGAGCAGTACTTC. The chain combines TRBV5-1 with TRBJ2-7; 9 nucleotides match TRBD1. The length of the CDR3 is 16 residues. Germline CDR1 and CDR2: SGHRS and YFSETQ. Trimming removed 4 bases from V and 5 bases from J; junction bases left unmatched: 13.

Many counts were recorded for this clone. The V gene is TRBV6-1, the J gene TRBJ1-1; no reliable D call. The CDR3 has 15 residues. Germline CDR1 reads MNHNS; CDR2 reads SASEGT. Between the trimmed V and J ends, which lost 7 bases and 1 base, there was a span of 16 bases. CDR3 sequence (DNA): TGTGCCAGCAATCCGAGGCGATTGGGGAACACTGAAGCTTTCTTT. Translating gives CASNPRRLGNTEAFF.

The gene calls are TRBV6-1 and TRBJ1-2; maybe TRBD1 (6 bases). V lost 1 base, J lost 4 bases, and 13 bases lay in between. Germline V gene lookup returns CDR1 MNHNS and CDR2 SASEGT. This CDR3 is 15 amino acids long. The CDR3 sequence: CASSEGWGPTYGYTF. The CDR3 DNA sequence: TGTGCCAGCAGTGAAGGATGGGGGCCCACCTATGGCTACACCTTC.

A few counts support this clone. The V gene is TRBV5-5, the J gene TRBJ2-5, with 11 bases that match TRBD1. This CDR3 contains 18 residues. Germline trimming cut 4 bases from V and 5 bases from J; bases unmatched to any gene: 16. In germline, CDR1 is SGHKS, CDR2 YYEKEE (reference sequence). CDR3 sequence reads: CASSRGSPGQGDGETQYF. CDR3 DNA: TGTGCCAGCAGCCGGGGGTCCCCGGGACAGGGGGACGGGGAGACCCAGTACTTC.

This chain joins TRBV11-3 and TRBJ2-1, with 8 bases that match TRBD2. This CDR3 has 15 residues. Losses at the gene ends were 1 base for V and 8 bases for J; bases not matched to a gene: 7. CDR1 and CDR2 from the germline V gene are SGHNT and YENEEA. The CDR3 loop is CASSLAGGPRDEQFF. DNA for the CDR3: TGTGCCAGCAGCTTAGCGGGGGGGCCTAGGGATGAGCAGTTCTTC.

The CDR3 DNA reads TGTGCCAGCAGCTTCCACAGAGGGACTGAAGCTTTCTTT. Its translation: CASSFHRGTEAFF. The rearrangement links TRBV7-2 to TRBJ1-1; no reliable D call. From germline, CDR1 is SGHTA and CDR2 FQGNSA. The V end lost 3 bases, the J end lost 5 bases, and 10 bases lay between the germline ends. This CDR3 contains 13 residues. The full variable domain, its missing parts supplied by reference TRBV7-2 and TRBJ1-1, is GAGVSQSPSNKVTEKGKDVELRCDPISGHTALYWYRQSLGQGLEFLIYFQGNSAPDKSGLPSDRFSAERTGGSVSTLTIQRTQQEDSAVYLCASSFHRGTEAFFGQGTRLTVV.

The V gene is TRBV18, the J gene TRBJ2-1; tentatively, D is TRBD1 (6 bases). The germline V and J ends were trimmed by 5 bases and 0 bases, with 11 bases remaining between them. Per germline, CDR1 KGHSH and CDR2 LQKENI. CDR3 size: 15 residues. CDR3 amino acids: CASSSDRSSYNEQFF. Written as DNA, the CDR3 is TGTGCCAGCTCATCCGACAGGAGCTCCTACAATGAGCAGTTCTTC. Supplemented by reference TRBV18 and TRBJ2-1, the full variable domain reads NAGVMQNPRHLVRRRGQEARLRCSPMKGHSHVYWYRQLPEEGLKFMVYLQKENIIDESGMPKERFSAEFPKEGPSILRIQQVVRGDSAAYFCASSSDRSSYNEQFFGPGTRLTVL.

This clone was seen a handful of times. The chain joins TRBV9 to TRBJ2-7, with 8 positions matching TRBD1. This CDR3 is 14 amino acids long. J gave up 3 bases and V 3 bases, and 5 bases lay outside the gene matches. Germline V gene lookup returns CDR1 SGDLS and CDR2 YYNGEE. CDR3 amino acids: CASSARQGNYEQYF. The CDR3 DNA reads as TGTGCCAGCAGCGCCAGACAGGGGAACTACGAGCAGTACTTC.

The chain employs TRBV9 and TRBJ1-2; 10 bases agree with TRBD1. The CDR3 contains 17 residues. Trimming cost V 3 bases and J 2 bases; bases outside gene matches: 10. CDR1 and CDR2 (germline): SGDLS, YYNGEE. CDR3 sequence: CASSARQGTGANYGYTF. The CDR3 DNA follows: TGTGCCAGCAGCGCGCGTCAGGGGACAGGGGCGAACTATGGCTACACCTTC.

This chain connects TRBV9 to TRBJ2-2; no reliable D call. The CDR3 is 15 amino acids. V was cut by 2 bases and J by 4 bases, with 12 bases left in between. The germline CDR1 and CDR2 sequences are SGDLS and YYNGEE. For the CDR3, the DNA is TGTGCCAGCAGCGTGCAGGCAACCACCACCGGGGAGCTGTTTTTT. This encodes CASSVQATTTGELFF.

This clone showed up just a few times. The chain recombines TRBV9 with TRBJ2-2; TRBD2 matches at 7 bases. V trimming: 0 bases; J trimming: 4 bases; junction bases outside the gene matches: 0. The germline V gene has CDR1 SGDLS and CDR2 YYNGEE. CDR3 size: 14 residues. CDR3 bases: TGTGCCAGCAGCGTAGCGGGGGGCACCGGGGAGCTGTTTTTT. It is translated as CASSVAGGTGELFF. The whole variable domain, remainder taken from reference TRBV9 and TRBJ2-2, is DSGVTQTPKHLITATGQRVTLRCSPRSGDLSVYWYQQSLDQGLQFLIQYYNGEERAKGNILERFSAQQFPDLHSELNLSSLELGDSALYFCASSVAGGTGELFFGEGSRLTVL.

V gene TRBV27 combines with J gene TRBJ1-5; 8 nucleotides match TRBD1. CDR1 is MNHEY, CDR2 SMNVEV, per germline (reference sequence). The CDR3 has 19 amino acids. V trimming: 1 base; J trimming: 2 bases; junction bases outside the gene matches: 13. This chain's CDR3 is CASSLWGGQGARGNQPQHF. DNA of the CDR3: TGTGCCAGCAGTTTATGGGGGGGGCAGGGGGCGAGGGGCAATCAGCCCCAGCATTTT.

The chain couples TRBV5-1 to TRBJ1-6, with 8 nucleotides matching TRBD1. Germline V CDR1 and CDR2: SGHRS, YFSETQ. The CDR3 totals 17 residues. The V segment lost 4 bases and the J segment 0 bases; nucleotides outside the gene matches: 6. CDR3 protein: CASSTGQGSSYNSPLHF. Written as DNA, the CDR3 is TGCGCCAGCAGCACCGGACAGGGAAGCTCCTATAATTCACCCCTCCACTTT.

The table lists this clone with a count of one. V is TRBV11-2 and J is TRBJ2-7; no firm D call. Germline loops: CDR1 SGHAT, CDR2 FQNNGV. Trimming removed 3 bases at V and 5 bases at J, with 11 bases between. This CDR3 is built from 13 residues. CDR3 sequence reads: CASSFASIHEQYF. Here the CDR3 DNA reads TGTGCCAGCAGCTTTGCCAGTATCCACGAGCAGTACTTC. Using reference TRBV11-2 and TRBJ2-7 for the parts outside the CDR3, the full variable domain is EAGVAQSPRYKIIEKRQSVAFWCNPISGHATLYWYQQILGQGPKLLIQFQNNGVVDDSQLPKDRFSAERLKGVDSTLKIQPAKLEDSAVYLCASSFASIHEQYFGPGTRLTVT.

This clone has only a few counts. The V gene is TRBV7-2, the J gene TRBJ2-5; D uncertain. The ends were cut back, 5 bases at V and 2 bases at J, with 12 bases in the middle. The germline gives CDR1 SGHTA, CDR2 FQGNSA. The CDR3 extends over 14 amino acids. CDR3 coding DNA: TGTGCCAGCAGCCTAATACGTTCTCAAGAGACCCAGTACTTC. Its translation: CASSLIRSQETQYF. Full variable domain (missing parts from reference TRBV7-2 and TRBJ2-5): GAGVSQSPSNKVTEKGKDVELRCDPISGHTALYWYRQSLGQGLEFLIYFQGNSAPDKSGLPSDRFSAERTGGSVSTLTIQRTQQEDSAVYLCASSLIRSQETQYFGPGTRLLVL.

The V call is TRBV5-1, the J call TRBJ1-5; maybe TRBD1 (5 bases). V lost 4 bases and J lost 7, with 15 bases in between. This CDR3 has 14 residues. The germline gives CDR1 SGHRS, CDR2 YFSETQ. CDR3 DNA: TGCGCCAGCAGCCGACGGGCGGGGACCCAGCCCCAGCATTTT. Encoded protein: CASSRRAGTQPQHF.

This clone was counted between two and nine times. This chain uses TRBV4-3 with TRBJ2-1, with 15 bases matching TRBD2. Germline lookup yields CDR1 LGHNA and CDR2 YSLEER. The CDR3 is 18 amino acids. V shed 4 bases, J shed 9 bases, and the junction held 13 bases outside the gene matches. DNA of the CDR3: TGCGCCAGCAGCCTGGGACTAGCGGGAGGAGGGTTTGCTGGTGAGCAGTTCTTC. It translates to CASSLGLAGGGFAGEQFF.

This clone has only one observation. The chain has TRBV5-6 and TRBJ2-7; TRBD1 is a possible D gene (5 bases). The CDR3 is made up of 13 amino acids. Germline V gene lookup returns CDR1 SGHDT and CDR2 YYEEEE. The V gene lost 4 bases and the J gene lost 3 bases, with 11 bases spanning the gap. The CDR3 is CASSPDRDYEQYF. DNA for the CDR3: TGTGCCAGCAGCCCAGACAGAGACTACGAGCAGTACTTC.

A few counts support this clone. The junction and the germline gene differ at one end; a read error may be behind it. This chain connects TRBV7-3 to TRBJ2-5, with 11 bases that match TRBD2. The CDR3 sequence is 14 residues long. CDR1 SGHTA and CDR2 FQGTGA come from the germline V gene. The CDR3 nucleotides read TGTGCCAGCAGCCCTACCCGGGATAGCGGGGGGGTAGACTTC. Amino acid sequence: CASSPTRDSGGVDF.

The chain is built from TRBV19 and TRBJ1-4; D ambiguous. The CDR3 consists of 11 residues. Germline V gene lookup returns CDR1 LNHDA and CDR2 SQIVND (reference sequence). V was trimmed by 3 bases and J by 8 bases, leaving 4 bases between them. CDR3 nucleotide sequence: TGTGCCAGTAGTATGACAGAAAAACTGTTTTTT. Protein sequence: CASSMTEKLFF.

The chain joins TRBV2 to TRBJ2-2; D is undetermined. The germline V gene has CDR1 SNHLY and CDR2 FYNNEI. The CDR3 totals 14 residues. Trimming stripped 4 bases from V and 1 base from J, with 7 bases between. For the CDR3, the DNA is TGTGCCAGCAGTGGGCGGCAGAACACCGGGGAGCTGTTTTTT. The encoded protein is CASSGRQNTGELFF.

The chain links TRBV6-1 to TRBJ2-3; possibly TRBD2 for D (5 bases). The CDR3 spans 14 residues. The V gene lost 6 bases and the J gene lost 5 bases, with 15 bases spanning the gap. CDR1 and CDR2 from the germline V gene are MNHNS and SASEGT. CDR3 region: CASRPALAGDTQYF. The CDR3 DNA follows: TGTGCCAGCAGACCCGCGCTAGCCGGAGATACGCAGTATTTT.

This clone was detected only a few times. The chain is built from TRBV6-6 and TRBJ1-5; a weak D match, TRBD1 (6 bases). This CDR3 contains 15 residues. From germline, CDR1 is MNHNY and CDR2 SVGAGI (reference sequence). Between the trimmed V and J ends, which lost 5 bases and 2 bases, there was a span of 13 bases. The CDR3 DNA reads TGTGCCAGCAGTGCACAGGGTCCGGGCAATCAGCCCCAGCATTTT. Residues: CASSAQGPGNQPQHF.

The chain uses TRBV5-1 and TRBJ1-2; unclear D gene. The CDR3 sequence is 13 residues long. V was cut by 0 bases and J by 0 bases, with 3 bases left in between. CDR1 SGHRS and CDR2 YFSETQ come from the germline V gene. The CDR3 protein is CASSLGTNYGYTF. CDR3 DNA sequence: TGCGCCAGCAGCTTGGGTACTAACTATGGCTACACCTTC.

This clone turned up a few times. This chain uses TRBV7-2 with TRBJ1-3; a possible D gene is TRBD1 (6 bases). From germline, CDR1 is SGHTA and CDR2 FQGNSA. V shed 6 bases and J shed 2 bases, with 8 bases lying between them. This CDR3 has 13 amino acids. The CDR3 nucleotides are TGTGCCAGCAGTGAGGGGGCTGGAAACACCATATATTTT. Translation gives CASSEGAGNTIYF.

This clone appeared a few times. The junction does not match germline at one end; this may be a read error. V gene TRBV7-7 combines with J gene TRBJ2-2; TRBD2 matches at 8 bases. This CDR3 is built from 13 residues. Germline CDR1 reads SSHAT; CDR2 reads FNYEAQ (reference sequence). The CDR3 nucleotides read TGTGCTAGCAGCGGGGGCTCGGCCGGGGAGCTGTTTTTT. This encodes CASSGGSAGELFF.

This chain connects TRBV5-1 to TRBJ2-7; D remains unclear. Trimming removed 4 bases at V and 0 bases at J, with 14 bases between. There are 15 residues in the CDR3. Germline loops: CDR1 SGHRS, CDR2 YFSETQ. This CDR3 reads CASSPFGGGSYEQYF. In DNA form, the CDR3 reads TGCGCCAGCAGCCCTTTTGGCGGTGGCTCCTACGAGCAGTACTTC.

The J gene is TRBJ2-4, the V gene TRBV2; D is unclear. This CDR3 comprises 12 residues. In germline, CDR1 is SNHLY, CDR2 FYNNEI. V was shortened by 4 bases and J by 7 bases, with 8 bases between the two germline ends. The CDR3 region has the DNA TGTGCCAGCAGTGCAGTGCTGAACATTCAGTACTTC. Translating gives CASSAVLNIQYF.